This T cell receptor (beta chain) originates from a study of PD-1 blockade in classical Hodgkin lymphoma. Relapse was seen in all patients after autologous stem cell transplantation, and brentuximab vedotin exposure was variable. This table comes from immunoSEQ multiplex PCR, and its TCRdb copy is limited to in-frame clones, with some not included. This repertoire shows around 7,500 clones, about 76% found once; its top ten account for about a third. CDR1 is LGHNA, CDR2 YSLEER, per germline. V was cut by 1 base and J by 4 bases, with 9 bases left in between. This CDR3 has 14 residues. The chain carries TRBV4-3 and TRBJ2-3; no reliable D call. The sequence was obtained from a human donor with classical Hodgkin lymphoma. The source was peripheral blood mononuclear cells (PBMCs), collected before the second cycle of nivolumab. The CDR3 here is CASSQVVGSDTQYF. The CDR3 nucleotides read TGCGCCAGCAGCCAAGTTGTAGGATCAGATACGCAGTATTTT.